These 20 T cell receptor beta chains came from one sample sequenced in a study of Ad26.COV2.S vaccination and SARS-CoV-2 variants. Using immunoSEQ multiplex PCR, the repertoire was profiled, and TCRdb retains in-frame clones only, with some absent. This sample has some 450,000 clones, with roughly 88% found just once. The treatment here: about 20 received Ad26.COV2.S at low or high dose, single or two shots; 5 received placebo; per-sample allocation not given. Vaccine and placebo recipients were sampled on day 63 after the first injection. The sample in question was peripheral blood, obtained in a trial of Ad26.COV2.S vaccine versus placebo. The receptors stem from a person aged 18-65 years who received the Ad26.COV2.S COVID-19 vaccine or a placebo.

The J gene is TRBJ1-2, the V gene TRBV4-2; D gene unclear. V was clipped by 0 bases and J by 1 base, with 9 bases between them. Germline V gene sequence: CDR1 LGHNA, CDR2 YNFKEQ. The CDR3 length is 15 residues. The chain's CDR3 is CASSQESGVNYGYTF. The CDR3 coding sequence is TGTGCCAGCAGCCAAGAATCTGGGGTTAACTATGGCTACACCTTC.

The chain uses TRBV5-6 and TRBJ2-1, with 10 bases matching TRBD1. CDR3 length: 14 residues. The trim removed 4 bases at V and 9 bases at J, leaving 7 bases unmatched. CDR1 is SGHDT, CDR2 YYEEEE, per germline. The chain's CDR3 is CASSPGTGVAEQFF. DNA for the CDR3: TGTGCCAGCAGCCCCGGGACAGGGGTCGCTGAGCAGTTCTTC.

The CDR3 region is CASSYGRVMFF. CDR3 nucleotide sequence: TGTGCCAGCAGTTACGGTCGTGTAATGTTTTTT. The chain joins TRBV6-2 or TRBV6-3 to TRBJ1-4; D uncertain. V was pared by 2 bases and J by 15 bases, with 10 bases between. CDR3 length: 11 amino acids. Germline CDR1 reads MNHEY; CDR2 reads SVGEGT.

J is TRBJ1-5 and V is TRBV28, with D possibly matching TRBD1 (6 bases). The CDR3 extends over 17 amino acids. The V gene's germline CDR1 is MDHEN and CDR2 SYDVKM. The V end lost 8 bases, the J end lost 0 bases, and 20 bases lay between the germline ends. For the CDR3, the DNA is TGTGCCAGCCCCCCGGCCAGGGGCTTTTATAGCAATCAGCCCCAGCATTTT. Protein sequence: CASPPARGFYSNQPQHF.

This chain uses TRBV27 with TRBJ2-1; TRBD2 matches at 9 bases. Germline assignment: CDR1 MNHEY and CDR2 SMNVEV (reference sequence). The junction had 11 bases not matched to a gene; V was cut back by 4 bases and J by 7 bases. This CDR3 is built from 16 residues. This CDR3 is CASSSPGTSLGNEQFF. The CDR3 DNA follows: TGTGCCAGCAGTTCCCCCGGGACTAGCCTAGGAAATGAGCAGTTCTTC.

The CDR3, as DNA: TGTGCCAGCAGTTTGTTACAGGGGGCGGATACGCAGTATTTT. This gives the protein CASSLLQGADTQYF. The V gene is TRBV28, the J gene TRBJ2-3, with 9 positions matching TRBD1. The CDR3 contains 14 residues. CDR1 MDHEN and CDR2 SYDVKM come from the germline V gene. J was trimmed by 6 bases and V by 3 bases; bases with no gene match: 4.

CDR3 loop: CASSRSSGGFYEQYF. CDR3 DNA: TGTGCCAGCAGTCGTAGTTCGGGGGGGTTCTACGAGCAGTACTTC. The J gene is TRBJ2-7, the V gene TRBV9, with 8 nucleotides matching TRBD2. The CDR3 has 15 residues. Trimming at V came to 5 bases and at J to 3 bases, leaving 10 bases not matched to a gene. The germline gives CDR1 SGDLS, CDR2 YYNGEE.

In nucleotides, the CDR3 is TGTGCCAGCTCACCCAAGACAGCACAGACTGTACCCCTCCACTTT. Amino acids: CASSPKTAQTVPLHF. The rearrangement links TRBV18 to TRBJ1-6; TRBD1 might be the D (5 bases). The germline CDR1 and CDR2 sequences are KGHSH and LQKENI. Between the trimmed V and J ends, which lost 3 bases and 12 bases, there was a span of 18 bases. The CDR3 has 15 amino acids.

This chain joins TRBV7-9 and TRBJ1-1; 8 bases map to TRBD1. Losses at the gene ends were 5 bases for V and 0 bases for J; bases not matched to a gene: 11. CDR3 length equals 17 residues. Germline V gene lookup returns CDR1 SEHNR and CDR2 FQNEAQ (reference sequence). CDR3 in DNA: TGTGCCAGCAGCGCCAAAGACAGGGGAAGAATGAACACTGAAGCTTTCTTT. Protein sequence: CASSAKDRGRMNTEAFF.

This chain links TRBV11-3 with TRBJ2-2; unclear D gene. The V gene's germline CDR1 is SGHNT and CDR2 YENEEA. V was pared by 5 bases and J by 8 bases, with 9 bases between. This CDR3 contains 12 residues. The CDR3 nucleotides read TGTGCCAGCAGCCCCTATGGGGGGGAGCTGTTTTTT. It specifies CASSPYGGELFF.

This chain joins TRBV7-2 and TRBJ1-6; D uncertain. The CDR3 contains 14 residues. Germline values: CDR1 SGHTA, CDR2 FQGNSA. V lost 11 bases and J lost 8, with 19 bases in between. The CDR3 nucleotides read TGTGCCGCCCGACCGGGGAGCGGTTATTCACCCCTCCACTTT. This translates into CAARPGSGYSPLHF.

This chain links TRBV28 with TRBJ2-5; TRBD1 aligns across 10 bases. The CDR3 extends over 15 amino acids. Germline-derived CDR1 and CDR2 are MDHEN and SYDVKM. The J segment lost 4 bases and the V segment lost 5 bases, leaving 7 bases of the junction unmatched. CDR3: CASSPRDRGPETQYF. The CDR3 DNA reads TGTGCCAGCAGTCCCCGGGACAGGGGTCCAGAGACCCAGTACTTC.

In DNA, the CDR3 is TGTGCCAGCAGTGATTCGCGGGGGGCTGGCACAGATACGCAGTATTTT. The encoded protein is CASSDSRGAGTDTQYF. This chain joins TRBV6-1 and TRBJ2-3; 8 bases line up with TRBD2. V was clipped by 3 bases and J by 1 base; unmatched bases: 6. The germline CDR1 and CDR2 sequences are MNHNS and SASEGT. The CDR3 extends over 16 amino acids.

This clone was counted once. The V gene is TRBV10-3, the J gene TRBJ1-5; 7 positions agree with TRBD1. This CDR3 has 13 residues. The V segment lost 6 bases and the J segment 2 bases; nucleotides outside the gene matches: 1. The V gene's germline CDR1 is ENHRY and CDR2 SYGVKD. In nucleotides, the CDR3 is TGTGCCATCAGAGGGACAGGCAATCAGCCCCAGCATTTT. It translates to CAIRGTGNQPQHF.

The chain uses TRBV9 and TRBJ2-1; 7 bases are a match to TRBD2. The V gene's germline CDR1 is SGDLS and CDR2 YYNGEE. The CDR3 consists of 20 residues. The V and J ends lost 4 bases and 4 bases, in that order; junction bases with no gene match: 23. In DNA form, the CDR3 reads TGTGCCAGCAGCCTTCCCACACAGCCCAAGGCTAGCGGAACATACAATGAGCAGTTCTTC. It is translated as CASSLPTQPKASGTYNEQFF.

V and J are TRBV9 and TRBJ2-7; D is perhaps TRBD1 (6 bases). The CDR3 covers 15 residues. V lost 4 bases to trimming and J lost 7 bases, with 21 bases between them. Germline loops: CDR1 SGDLS, CDR2 YYNGEE. The CDR3 DNA sequence: TGTGCCAGCAGCCCGAGAGAGGGCAGGGGAAGGGAGCAGTACTTC. As protein: CASSPREGRGREQYF.

This chain links TRBV28 with TRBJ1-3, with D perhaps matching TRBD1 (5 bases). The CDR3 runs to 13 residues. In germline, CDR1 is MDHEN, CDR2 SYDVKM. V was pared by 5 bases and J by 5 bases, with 10 bases between. CDR3 residues: CASSGTGRNTIYF. DNA for the CDR3: TGTGCCAGCAGTGGGACGGGGAGAAACACCATATATTTT.

The chain joins TRBV6-2 or TRBV6-3 to TRBJ1-1; possible D gene TRBD1, 5 bases. V was cut by 4 bases and J by 5 bases, with 14 bases left in between. The CDR3 is 14 amino acids. Per germline, CDR1 MNHEY and CDR2 SVGEGT. The CDR3 bases are TGTGCCAGCAGTTCGTGGGGCTCGGGGACTGAAGCTTTCTTT. The encoded protein is CASSSWGSGTEAFF.

V is TRBV5-4 and J is TRBJ2-3, with no clear D. The CDR3 is 15 residues long. Germline lookup yields CDR1 SGHNT and CDR2 YYREEE (reference sequence). Between the trimmed V and J ends, which lost 4 bases and 0 bases, there was a span of 12 bases. The CDR3 loop is CASSPSPGSTDTQYF. CDR3 nucleotide sequence: TGTGCCAGCAGCCCCTCACCGGGTAGCACAGATACGCAGTATTTT.

The chain couples TRBV9 to TRBJ2-7; D is unresolved. Trimming took 0 bases from V and 7 from J, leaving 14 bases between them. CDR3 length: 14 residues. Per germline, CDR1 SGDLS and CDR2 YYNGEE. CDR3 in DNA: TGTGCCAGCAGCGTAGGGGTGAGCGTGGGGGAGCAGTACTTC. It yields the protein CASSVGVSVGEQYF.